This T cell receptor beta chain is drawn from a study of blood T cell repertoires in COVID-19. Across the whole study: Spain, Italy and the United States supplied samples that represented acute and convalescent COVID-19. T cells, B-cell-depleted T cells, or PBMCs provided the cDNA or gDNA that served as material.

In the study's own analysis: Reference gene primer amplification yielded estimated nucleated cell counts. The table came from immunoSEQ multiplex PCR; TCRdb's copy has only in-frame clones and leaves some out. The V and J calls and clone size come from that table; D and trimming were worked out from the DNA. The top ten hold about 2.7% of the sample, which has fewer than 400,000 clones, about 86% seen once. CDR1 is SGHTS, CDR2 YDEGEE, per germline. This CDR3 comprises 14 residues. Between the trimmed V and J ends, which lost 0 bases and 7 bases, there was a span of 14 bases. Material: peripheral blood. The source of this sequence is a man younger than 45 with active or convalescent COVID-19. J is TRBJ2-7 and V is TRBV5-8; possible D gene TRBD1, 6 bases. The chain's CDR3 is CASSLGGHSREQYF. The DNA of the CDR3 is TGTGCCAGCAGCTTGGGGGGACATTCTCGGGAGCAGTACTTC.